These T cell receptor beta chains were read from a single sample in a study of shared clonotypes between healthy human individuals. TCRdb's copy holds only in-frame clones and misses some; the assay was immunoSEQ multiplex PCR. The data hold roughly 530,000 clones, with about 96% observed a single time. Sequenced: naive CD4+ T cells sorted from blood. The receptors originated from a woman aged 30 to 39 in good health. CDR3s include the opening cysteine and the closing phenylalanine or tryptophan. A D gene is named only where the DNA matches it firmly. Size values are once, few and many counts, or a class for expanded clones, and some rows have none.

v_gene: TRBV27; j_gene: TRBJ2-7; d_gene: TRBD2; abundance: .; len: 15; CDR3nt: TGTGCCAGCAGTTTACGGACTAGCGGACCCTACGAGCAGTACTTC; CDR3aa: CASSLRTSGPYEQYF
v_gene: TRBV5-1; j_gene: TRBJ2-7; d_gene: TRBD2; abundance: .; len: 13; CDR3nt: TGCGCCAGCAGCTGGGGACTATCCTACGAGCAGTACTTC; CDR3aa: CASSWGLSYEQYF
v_gene: TRBV7-3; j_gene: TRBJ2-1; d_gene: TRBD2; abundance: .; len: 14; CDR3nt: TGTGCCAGCAGGGTGGCTAGCGGGAGCAATGAGCAGTTCTTC; CDR3aa: CASRVASGSNEQFF
v_gene: TRBV27; j_gene: TRBJ2-6; d_gene: TRBD1; abundance: .; len: 18; CDR3nt: TGTGCCAGCAGTGAGTTCGGGACAGGGCTAGTTGGGGCCAACGTCCTGACTTTC; CDR3aa: CASSEFGTGLVGANVLTF
v_gene: TRBV15; j_gene: TRBJ1-4; d_gene: TRBD1; abundance: .; len: 16; CDR3nt: TGTGCCACCAGCAGTGGGACCGGGACAGGGTACGAAAAACTGTTTTTT; CDR3aa: CATSSGTGTGYEKLFF
v_gene: TRBV4-2; j_gene: TRBJ2-7; d_gene: TRBD1; abundance: once; len: 16; CDR3nt: TGTGCCAGCAGCTTGGCCGGGACAGTCATTCGGAACGAGCAGTACTTC; CDR3aa: CASSLAGTVIRNEQYF
v_gene: TRBV29-1; j_gene: TRBJ2-7; d_gene: TRBD2; abundance: .; len: 14; CDR3nt: TGCAGCGTGACGGGACTAGCGGGAGATGGTGAGCAGTACTTC; CDR3aa: CSVTGLAGDGEQYF
v_gene: TRBV28; j_gene: TRBJ2-1; d_gene: .; abundance: .; len: 15; CDR3nt: TGTGCCAGCAGTGATGATGTTAGCTCCTACAATGAGCAGTTCTTC; CDR3aa: CASSDDVSSYNEQFF
v_gene: TRBV30; j_gene: TRBJ2-4; d_gene: TRBD2; abundance: .; len: 15; CDR3nt: TGTGCCTGGAGCTCAGCGGGAGGGCGCAAAAACATTCAGTACTTC; CDR3aa: CAWSSAGGRKNIQYF
v_gene: TRBV29-1; j_gene: TRBJ2-2; d_gene: TRBD1; abundance: .; len: 14; CDR3nt: TGCAGCGTCGGGCGGACAGGGTTCACCGGGGAGCTGTTTTTT; CDR3aa: CSVGRTGFTGELFF
v_gene: TRBV10-1; j_gene: TRBJ2-3; d_gene: TRBD1; abundance: .; len: 14; CDR3nt: TGCGCCAGCAGTCTGACAGGGGTGACAGATACGCAGTATTTT; CDR3aa: CASSLTGVTDTQYF
v_gene: TRBV11-2; j_gene: TRBJ2-7; d_gene: .; abundance: .; len: 13; CDR3nt: TGTGCCAGCAGCTCGGAGACAGCCTACGAGCAGTACTTC; CDR3aa: CASSSETAYEQYF
v_gene: TRBV5-1; j_gene: TRBJ1-1; d_gene: .; abundance: .; len: 14; CDR3nt: TGCGCCAGCAGCTTGGGGGTAGGAAACACTGAAGCTTTCTTT; CDR3aa: CASSLGVGNTEAFF
v_gene: TRBV19; j_gene: TRBJ2-7; d_gene: .; abundance: .; len: 13; CDR3nt: TGTGCCAGTAGTATAGAAAGCTCCTACGAGCAGTACTTC; CDR3aa: CASSIESSYEQYF
v_gene: TRBV6-6; j_gene: TRBJ1-1; d_gene: TRBD1; abundance: .; len: 14; CDR3nt: TGTGCCAGCAGACCGACAGGGGGCCGTACTGAAGCTTTCTTT; CDR3aa: CASRPTGGRTEAFF
v_gene: TRBV6-1; j_gene: TRBJ2-1; d_gene: .; abundance: .; len: 15; CDR3nt: TGTGCCAGCAGGACATCGAGGTTGACGCACAATGAGCAGTTCTTC; CDR3aa: CASRTSRLTHNEQFF
v_gene: TRBV28; j_gene: TRBJ1-1; d_gene: TRBD1; abundance: .; len: 14; CDR3nt: TGTGCCAGCAGTAAACAGGGGAAAGGGACTGAAGCTTTCTTT; CDR3aa: CASSKQGKGTEAFF
v_gene: TRBV20-1; j_gene: TRBJ2-1; d_gene: TRBD1; abundance: .; len: 11; CDR3nt: TGCAGGACCGGCGTGGGGACAGAACAGTTCTTC; CDR3aa: CRTGVGTEQFF
v_gene: TRBV6-5; j_gene: TRBJ2-7; d_gene: .; abundance: .; len: 12; CDR3nt: TGTGCCAGCAGTGGAAGGGGATACGAGCAGTACTTC; CDR3aa: CASSGRGYEQYF
v_gene: TRBV9; j_gene: TRBJ1-5; d_gene: .; abundance: .; len: 14; CDR3nt: TGTGCCAGCAGCGTAGAGGGTGGCAATCAGCCCCAGCATTTT; CDR3aa: CASSVEGGNQPQHF
v_gene: TRBV5-1; j_gene: TRBJ2-3; d_gene: TRBD2; abundance: .; len: 15; CDR3nt: TGCGCCAGCAGCTTGGGTCCTAGCGGGAGCGATACGCAGTATTTT; CDR3aa: CASSLGPSGSDTQYF
v_gene: TRBV11-2; j_gene: TRBJ1-4; d_gene: .; abundance: .; len: 14; CDR3nt: TGTGCCAGCAGCTTATGGGGGGGCAATGAAAAACTGTTTTTT; CDR3aa: CASSLWGGNEKLFF
v_gene: TRBV4-1; j_gene: TRBJ2-7; d_gene: .; abundance: .; len: 17; CDR3nt: TGCGCCAGCAGCTCACATCATTCAGGGGACTTCGGATACGAGCAGTACTTC; CDR3aa: CASSSHHSGDFGYEQYF
v_gene: TRBV11-3; j_gene: TRBJ2-5; d_gene: .; abundance: .; len: 15; CDR3nt: TGTGCCAGCAGCTCAAACGTAGAGGCAGGAGAGACCCAGTACTTC; CDR3aa: CASSSNVEAGETQYF
v_gene: TRBV30; j_gene: TRBJ2-7; d_gene: TRBD1; abundance: few; len: 12; CDR3nt: TGTGCCTGGCGGACAGGGTCTTACGAGCAGTACTTC; CDR3aa: CAWRTGSYEQYF
v_gene: TRBV4-1; j_gene: TRBJ1-5; d_gene: .; abundance: .; len: 21; CDR3nt: TGCGCCAGCAGCCAAGAAAAGGGTATTGGCAGGACACCTTATAGCAATCAGCCCCAGCATTTT; CDR3aa: CASSQEKGIGRTPYSNQPQHF
v_gene: TRBV29-1; j_gene: TRBJ2-7; d_gene: TRBD2; abundance: .; len: 14; CDR3nt: TGCAGCGTCAACCCGAGCGGGAACTCCTACGAGCAGTACTTC; CDR3aa: CSVNPSGNSYEQYF
v_gene: TRBV7-9; j_gene: TRBJ2-2; d_gene: .; abundance: .; len: 17; CDR3nt: TGTGCCAGCAGCTTAGCGCAGAGGCAGGGTAGGACCGGGGAGCTGTTTTTT; CDR3aa: CASSLAQRQGRTGELFF
v_gene: TRBV28; j_gene: TRBJ2-2; d_gene: .; abundance: .; len: 14; CDR3nt: TGTGCCACCACCGCTTCCTGGGGTACCGGGGAGCTGTTTTTT; CDR3aa: CATTASWGTGELFF
v_gene: TRBV4-2; j_gene: TRBJ2-1; d_gene: .; abundance: .; len: 15; CDR3nt: TGTGCCAGCAGCCAAGTTAGCGACCCTCGCAATGAGCAGTTCTTC; CDR3aa: CASSQVSDPRNEQFF
v_gene: TRBV6-4; j_gene: TRBJ2-7; d_gene: TRBD1; abundance: .; len: 13; CDR3nt: TGTGCCAGCCGAGGGACAGGCCGCTACGAGCAGTACTTC; CDR3aa: CASRGTGRYEQYF
v_gene: TRBV19; j_gene: TRBJ1-1; d_gene: .; abundance: .; len: 13; CDR3nt: TGTGCCAGTAGCCCACCCCCCGGGGCTGAAGCTTTCTTT; CDR3aa: CASSPPPGAEAFF
v_gene: TRBV4-1; j_gene: TRBJ2-7; d_gene: .; abundance: .; len: 14; CDR3nt: TGCGCCAGCAGCCAAGATGGACATAGTTACGAGCAGTACTTC; CDR3aa: CASSQDGHSYEQYF
v_gene: TRBV27; j_gene: TRBJ2-7; d_gene: .; abundance: .; len: 14; CDR3nt: TGTGCCAGCAGTCCGGGTGCGAGCTCCTACGAGCAGTACTTC; CDR3aa: CASSPGASSYEQYF
v_gene: TRBV29-1; j_gene: TRBJ2-1; d_gene: .; abundance: .; len: 14; CDR3nt: TGCAGCTCGGATGTGGGGAGCTCCTACAATGAGCAGTTCTTC; CDR3aa: CSSDVGSSYNEQFF
v_gene: TRBV30; j_gene: TRBJ2-1; d_gene: .; abundance: .; len: 13; CDR3nt: TGTGCCTGGAGTAAAAACCAGGACAATGAGCAGTTCTTC; CDR3aa: CAWSKNQDNEQFF
v_gene: TRBV11-3; j_gene: TRBJ2-2; d_gene: .; abundance: .; len: 16; CDR3nt: TGTGCCAGCAGCTTGCTGGGAACTAGTGCTTCCGGGGAGCTGTTTTTT; CDR3aa: CASSLLGTSASGELFF
v_gene: TRBV28; j_gene: TRBJ2-7; d_gene: .; abundance: .; len: 14; CDR3nt: TGTGCCAGCGGCGGCAGCGACAGCTCCTACGAGCAGTACTTC; CDR3aa: CASGGSDSSYEQYF
v_gene: TRBV28; j_gene: TRBJ2-7; d_gene: TRBD1; abundance: .; len: 14; CDR3nt: TGTGCCAGCAGTAAAAGACAGGGCAGATCCGGGCAGTACTTC; CDR3aa: CASSKRQGRSGQYF
v_gene: TRBV7-9; j_gene: TRBJ1-5; d_gene: .; abundance: once; len: 15; CDR3nt: TGTGCCAGCAGCTCGGAAAATTTGGACAATCAGCCCCAGCATTTT; CDR3aa: CASSSENLDNQPQHF
v_gene: TRBV11-2; j_gene: TRBJ2-7; d_gene: .; abundance: .; len: 14; CDR3nt: TGTGCCAGCAGCTTAGTTCAGGGGATCTACGAGCAGTACTTC; CDR3aa: CASSLVQGIYEQYF